The clone carrying this T cell receptor (beta chain) was found once. Repertoires were generated with immunoSEQ multiplex PCR, while TCRdb's copy carries only in-frame clones and drops some. The sample carries about 270,000 clones, around nine tenths recorded once. J was trimmed by 4 bases and V by 5 bases; bases with no gene match: 8. The CDR3 contains 15 residues. The germline CDR1 and CDR2 sequences are SEHNR and FQNEAQ (reference sequence). The sample is drawn from a study of blood T cell repertoires in COVID-19. Sequencing input: PBMCs or T cells enriched from blood (not recorded which). The TCR was taken from a woman aged 55-75 years who had recovered from COVID-19. V is TRBV7-9 and J is TRBJ2-1; 7 bases are a match to TRBD2. The CDR3: CASSNLAVHYNEQFF. CDR3 nucleotides: TGTGCCAGCAGCAACCTAGCGGTTCATTACAATGAGCAGTTCTTC.